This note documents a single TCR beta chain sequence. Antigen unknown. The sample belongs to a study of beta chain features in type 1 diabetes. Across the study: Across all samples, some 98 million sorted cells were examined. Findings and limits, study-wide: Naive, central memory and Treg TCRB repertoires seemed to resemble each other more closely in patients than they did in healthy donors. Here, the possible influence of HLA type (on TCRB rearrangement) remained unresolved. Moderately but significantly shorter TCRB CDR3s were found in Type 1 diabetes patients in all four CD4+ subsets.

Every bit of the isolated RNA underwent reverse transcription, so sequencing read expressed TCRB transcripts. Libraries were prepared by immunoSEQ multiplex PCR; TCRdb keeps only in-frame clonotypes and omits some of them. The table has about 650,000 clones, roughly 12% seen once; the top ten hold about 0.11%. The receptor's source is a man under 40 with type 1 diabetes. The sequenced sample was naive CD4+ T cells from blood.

The DNA of the CDR3 is TGCGCCAGCAGCTCGGACATCCACGGCGGCTACACCTTC. Translated: CASSSDIHGGYTF. The rearrangement links TRBV5-1 to TRBJ1-2, with D possibly TRBD1 on 5 matching bases. This CDR3 region has 13 residues. CDR1 is SGHRS, CDR2 YFSETQ, per germline. V was shortened by 3 bases and J by 8 bases, with 14 bases between the two germline ends.